One and the same sample provided the 5 T cell receptor beta chains below, sequenced in a study of tissue T cells after allogeneic stem cell transplantation. Sequenced by immunoSEQ multiplex PCR; TCRdb stores in-frame clones only, minus some. Of about 5,600 clones in the sample, over 50% were seen once. Specified time point: mouse harvest day 7 after allogeneic transplant. The graft held 10^6 splenic CD5+ T cells and 10^7 T-cell-depleted bone marrow cells. The sample comprised gut tissue. Receptor source: a female BALB/c mouse given C57BL/6 T cells with graft-versus-host disease after an allogeneic hematopoietic cell transplant.

Comments on this clone: Gene labels here are mouse ones. The read stops 1 residue short of the end of the CDR3; the missing end is completed from the germline J gene. The genes are TRBV12-2 and TRBJ2-7; 11 positions match TRBD2. Trimming at V came to 2 bases and at J to 5 bases, leaving 7 bases not matched to a gene. CDR1 is SGHLS and CDR2 is HYDKME in the germline V gene. The CDR3 is made up of 15 amino acids. The CDR3 DNA, read in part, is TGTGCCAGCTCTCCCGGACTGGGGGGCGCTCATGAACAGTAC. Its translation is CASSPGLGGAHEQY. From start to end, the CDR3 is CASSPGLGGAHEQYF.

This clone has a handful of counts. Gene labels here are mouse ones. The read is 1 residue too short to cover the CDR3 end, so that end is filled in from the germline J gene. The J gene is TRBJ1-4, the V gene TRBV3; D is perhaps TRBD1 (5 bases). The germline V gene encodes CDR1 SNHLY and CDR2 FYNGKV (reference sequence). The CDR3 has 13 amino acids. V lost 4 bases to trimming and J lost 4 bases, with 7 bases between them. The CDR3 loop reads CASSSDSNERLFF. CDR3 bases read: TGTGCCAGCAGCTCCGACAGCAACGAAAGATTATTT.

This clone is labeled large. The gene symbols are mouse symbols. The sequence runs out 1 residue before the end of the CDR3; the remainder is reconstructed from the germline J gene. The J gene is TRBJ2-2, the V gene TRBV12-1; the D call may be TRBD1 or TRBD2 (6 bases each). This CDR3 comprises 15 residues. Trimming cost V 0 bases and J 4 bases, with 11 bases left between them. Germline CDR1 reads SGHSN; CDR2 reads HYEKVE. The sequenced part of the CDR3 DNA is TGTGCCAGCTCTCTCATGGGGGCGCTCACCGGGCAGCTCTAC. Its translation: CASSLMGALTGQLY. The full CDR3 reads CASSLMGALTGQLYF.

This clone was counted only a few times. The listed genes are named as in mouse. The CDR3 end lies 1 residue beyond the end of the read and is filled in from the germline J gene. The chain couples TRBV26 to TRBJ1-2; D unclear. There are 12 residues in the CDR3. Germline loops: CDR1 KGHPV, CDR2 FQNQEV (reference sequence). Trimming took off 7 bases at V and 0 bases at J, with 6 bases between the two ends. Partial CDR3 DNA: TGTGCCAGCACCTCATCAAACTCCGACTACACC. Translating gives CASTSSNSDYT. The CDR3 in full is CASTSSNSDYTF.

Turning to this clone: Gene and germline names: mouse. Read data end 1 residue before the CDR3 end; the end is taken from the germline J gene. The V call is TRBV12-1, the J call TRBJ1-5, with 8 bases matching TRBD1. Trimming cost V 6 bases and J 0 bases; bases outside gene matches: 6. Germline loops: CDR1 SGHSN, CDR2 HYEKVE. The CDR3 is made up of 15 amino acids. The sequenced part of the CDR3 DNA is TGTGCCAGCAGCCCCAGGGGGCCTAACAACCAGGCTCCGCTT. Amino acid sequence: CASSPRGPNNQAPL. The entire CDR3 is CASSPRGPNNQAPLF. The variable domain in full, with the rest retrieved from reference TRBV12-1 and TRBJ1-5, is DSGVVQSPRHIIKEKGGRSVLTCIPISGHSNVVWYQQTLGKELKFLIQHYEKVERDKGFLPSRFSVQQFDDYHSEMNMSALELEDSAMYFCASSPRGPNNQAPLFGEGTRLSVL.